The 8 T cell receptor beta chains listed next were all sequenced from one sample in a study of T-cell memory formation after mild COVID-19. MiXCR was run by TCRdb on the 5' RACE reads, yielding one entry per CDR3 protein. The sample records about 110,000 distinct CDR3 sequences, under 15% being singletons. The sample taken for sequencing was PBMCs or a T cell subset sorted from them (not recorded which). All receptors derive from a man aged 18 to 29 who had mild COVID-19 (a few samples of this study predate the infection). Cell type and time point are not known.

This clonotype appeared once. Written as DNA, the CDR3 is TGTGCCAGCAGCTTAGAACCGACAGGGAACACTGAAGCTTTCTTT. It yields the protein CASSLEPTGNTEAFF. This chain connects TRBV7-6 to TRBJ1-1; the D gene is possibly TRBD1 (6 bases). Germline CDR1 and CDR2: SGHVS and FNYEAQ. V lost 1 base and J lost 1, with 10 bases in between. This CDR3 comprises 15 residues.

The CDR3 here is CASSRELAGGYEQYF. The CDR3 DNA is TGCGCCAGCAGCCGCGAACTAGCGGGGGGTTACGAGCAGTACTTC. The chain combines TRBV4-3 with TRBJ2-7, with TRBD2 matching 12 bases. The CDR3 is 15 residues long. Germline values: CDR1 LGHNA, CDR2 YSLEER. V was pared by 4 bases and J by 4 bases, with 5 bases of the junction left unmatched.

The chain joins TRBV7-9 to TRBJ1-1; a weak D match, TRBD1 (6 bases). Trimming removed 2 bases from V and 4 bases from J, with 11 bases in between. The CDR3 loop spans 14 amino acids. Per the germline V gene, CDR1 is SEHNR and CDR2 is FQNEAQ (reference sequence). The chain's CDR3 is CASSLKGGTTEAFF. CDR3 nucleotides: TGTGCCAGCAGCTTAAAGGGGGGGACCACTGAAGCTTTCTTT.

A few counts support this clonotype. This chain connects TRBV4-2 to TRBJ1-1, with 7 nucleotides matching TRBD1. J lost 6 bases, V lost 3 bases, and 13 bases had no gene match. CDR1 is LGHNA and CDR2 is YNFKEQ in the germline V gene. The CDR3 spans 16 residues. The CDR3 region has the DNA TGTGCCAGCAGCCAGGTTACAGGGGCGGTGATGGCTGAAGCTTTCTTT. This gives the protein CASSQVTGAVMAEAFF.

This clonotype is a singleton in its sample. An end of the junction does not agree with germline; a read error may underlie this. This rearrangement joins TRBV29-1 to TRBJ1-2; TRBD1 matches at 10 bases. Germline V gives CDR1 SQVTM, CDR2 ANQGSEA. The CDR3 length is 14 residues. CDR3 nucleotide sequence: TGCAGCGTTCAAGACAGGGGGCTCAACTATGGCTACACCTTC. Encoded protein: CSVQDRGLNYGYTF.

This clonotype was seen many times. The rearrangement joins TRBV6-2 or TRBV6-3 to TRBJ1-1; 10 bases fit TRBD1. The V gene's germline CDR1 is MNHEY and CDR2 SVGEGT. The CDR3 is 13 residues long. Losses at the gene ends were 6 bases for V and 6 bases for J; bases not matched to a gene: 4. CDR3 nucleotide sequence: TGTGCCAGCAGGGGGACAGGGGACCCTGAAGCTTTCTTT. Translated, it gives CASRGTGDPEAFF.

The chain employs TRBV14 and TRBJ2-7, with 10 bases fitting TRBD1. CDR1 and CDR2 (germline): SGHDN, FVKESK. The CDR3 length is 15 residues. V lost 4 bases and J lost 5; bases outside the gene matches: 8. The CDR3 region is CASSPPGQGMNEQYV. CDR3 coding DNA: TGTGCCAGCAGCCCACCGGGACAGGGGATGAACGAGCAGTACGTC.

CDR3 DNA sequence: TGTGCCAGCAGTCCGGGGGGATTAGCGGGCGCCACAGATACGCAGTATTTT. Its translation is CASSPGGLAGATDTQYF. The chain employs TRBV6-2 or TRBV6-3 and TRBJ2-3, with TRBD2 identical over 7 bases. Germline trimming cut 5 bases from V and 2 bases from J; bases unmatched to any gene: 13. CDR3 length equals 17 residues. In germline, CDR1 is MNHEY, CDR2 SVGEGT.